This T cell receptor beta chain was recovered during a study of T cells in Graves' hyperthyroidism and ophthalmopathy. RNA transcripts gave rise to amplified TCR beta CDR3 regions. HTBI primers were used for first-round RT-PCR of the TCR CDR3. TCRdb recomputed calls from the multiplex PCR reads with MiXCR, one row per CDR3 protein. The table shows approximately 250,000 distinct CDR3 sequences, with approximately 25% occurring only once. CDR1 SGHRS and CDR2 YFSETQ come from the germline V gene. CDR3 length equals 14 residues. The germline V and J ends were trimmed by 1 base and 3 bases, with 11 bases remaining between them.

Sequenced material: blood. This TCR was sampled from a woman in her thirties or forties with Graves' ophthalmopathy. The chain couples TRBV5-1 to TRBJ2-7, with a tentative D call TRBD1 (6 bases). The CDR3 DNA follows: TGCGCCAGCAGCTTGACAGGGCCCTACTACGAGCAGTACTTC. Its translation is CASSLTGPYYEQYF.